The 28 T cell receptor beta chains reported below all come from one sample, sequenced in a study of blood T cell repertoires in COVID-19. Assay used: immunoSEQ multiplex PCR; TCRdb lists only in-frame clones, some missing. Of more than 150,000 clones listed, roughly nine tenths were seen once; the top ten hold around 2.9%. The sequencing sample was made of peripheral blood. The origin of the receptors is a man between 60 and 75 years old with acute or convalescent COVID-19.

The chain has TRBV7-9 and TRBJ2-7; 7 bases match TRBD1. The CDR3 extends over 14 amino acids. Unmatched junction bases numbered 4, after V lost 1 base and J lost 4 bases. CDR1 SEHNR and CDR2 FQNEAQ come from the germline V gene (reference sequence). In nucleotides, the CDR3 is TGTGCCAGCAGCTTAGGGACAGGAGTTTACGAGCAGTACTTC. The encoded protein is CASSLGTGVYEQYF.

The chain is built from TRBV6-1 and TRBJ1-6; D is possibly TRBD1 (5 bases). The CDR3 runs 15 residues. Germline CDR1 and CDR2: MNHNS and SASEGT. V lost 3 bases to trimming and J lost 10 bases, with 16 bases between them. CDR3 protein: CASSDLGGAPSPLHF. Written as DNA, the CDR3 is TGTGCCAGCAGTGACCTAGGAGGGGCGCCATCACCCCTCCACTTT.

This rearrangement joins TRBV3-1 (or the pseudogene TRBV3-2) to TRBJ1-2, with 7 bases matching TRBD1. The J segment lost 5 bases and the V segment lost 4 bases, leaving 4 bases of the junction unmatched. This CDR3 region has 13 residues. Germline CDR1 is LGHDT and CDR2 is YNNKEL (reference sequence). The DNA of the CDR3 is TGTGCCAGCAGCCGACAGGGCCGGTATGGCTACACCTTC. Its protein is CASSRQGRYGYTF.

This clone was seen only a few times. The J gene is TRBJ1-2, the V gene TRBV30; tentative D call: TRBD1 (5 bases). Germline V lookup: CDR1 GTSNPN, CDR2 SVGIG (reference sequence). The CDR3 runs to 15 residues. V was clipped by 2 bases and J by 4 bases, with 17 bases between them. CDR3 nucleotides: TGTGCCTGGAGTACGATGGGACTGGGGGTCTATGGCTACACCTTC. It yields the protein CAWSTMGLGVYGYTF. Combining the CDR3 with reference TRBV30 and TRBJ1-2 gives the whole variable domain SQTIHQWPATLVQPVGSPLSLECTVEGTSNPNLYWYRQAAGRGLQLLFYSVGIGQISSEVPQNLSASRPQDRQFILSSKKLLLSDSGFYLCAWSTMGLGVYGYTFGSGTRLTVV.

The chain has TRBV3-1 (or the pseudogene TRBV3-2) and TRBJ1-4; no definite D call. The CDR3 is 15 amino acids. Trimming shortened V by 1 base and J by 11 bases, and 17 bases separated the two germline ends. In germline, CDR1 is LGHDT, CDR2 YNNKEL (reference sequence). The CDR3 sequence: CASSQGRVYWRKLFF. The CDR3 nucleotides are TGTGCCAGCAGCCAAGGGAGGGTATATTGGAGGAAACTGTTTTTT.

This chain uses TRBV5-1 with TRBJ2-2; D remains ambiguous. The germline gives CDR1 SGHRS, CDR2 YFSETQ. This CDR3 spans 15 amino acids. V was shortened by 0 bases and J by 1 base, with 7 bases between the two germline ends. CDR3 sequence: CASSLATLNTGELFF. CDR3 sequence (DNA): TGCGCCAGCAGCTTGGCCACATTGAACACCGGGGAGCTGTTTTTT.

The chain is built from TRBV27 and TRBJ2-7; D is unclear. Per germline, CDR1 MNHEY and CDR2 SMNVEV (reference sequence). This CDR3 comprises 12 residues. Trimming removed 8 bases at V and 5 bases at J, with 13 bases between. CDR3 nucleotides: TGTGCCAGCGGGTTTGGAGAGGACGAGCAGTACTTC. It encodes CASGFGEDEQYF.

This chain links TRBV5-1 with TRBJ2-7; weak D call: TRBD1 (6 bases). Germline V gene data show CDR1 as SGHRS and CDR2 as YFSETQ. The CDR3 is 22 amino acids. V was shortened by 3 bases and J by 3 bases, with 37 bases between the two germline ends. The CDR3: CASSSPLQGRGFLDRQIYEQYF. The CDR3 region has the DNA TGCGCCAGCAGCTCGCCACTCCAGGGGCGCGGGTTTTTAGACCGACAAATCTACGAGCAGTACTTC.

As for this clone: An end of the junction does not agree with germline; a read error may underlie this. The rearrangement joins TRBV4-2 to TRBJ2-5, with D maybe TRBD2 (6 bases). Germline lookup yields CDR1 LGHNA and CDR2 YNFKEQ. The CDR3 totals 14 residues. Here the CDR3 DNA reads TGTGCCAGCAGCCAAGAAAGGGGAGGAGAGGCCCAGTACTTC. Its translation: CASSQERGGEAQYF.

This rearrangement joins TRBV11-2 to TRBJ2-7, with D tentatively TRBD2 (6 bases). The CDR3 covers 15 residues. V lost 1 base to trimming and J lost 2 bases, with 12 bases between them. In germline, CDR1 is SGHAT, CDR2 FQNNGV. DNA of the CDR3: TGTGCCAGCAGCTTAGGTGGTAGCGGAGCCTACGAGCAGTACTTC. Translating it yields CASSLGGSGAYEQYF.

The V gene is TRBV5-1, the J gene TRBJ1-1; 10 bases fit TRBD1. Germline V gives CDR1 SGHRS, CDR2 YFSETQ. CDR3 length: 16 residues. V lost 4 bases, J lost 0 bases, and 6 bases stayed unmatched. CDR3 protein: CASSAGQGKMNTEAFF. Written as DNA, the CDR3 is TGCGCCAGCAGCGCGGGACAGGGGAAAATGAACACTGAAGCTTTCTTT. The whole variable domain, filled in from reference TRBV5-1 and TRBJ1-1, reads KAGVTQTPRYLIKTRGQQVTLSCSPISGHRSVSWYQQTPGQGLQFLFEYFSETQRNKGNFPGRFSGRQFSNSRSEMNVSTLELGDSALYLCASSAGQGKMNTEAFFGQGTRLTVV.

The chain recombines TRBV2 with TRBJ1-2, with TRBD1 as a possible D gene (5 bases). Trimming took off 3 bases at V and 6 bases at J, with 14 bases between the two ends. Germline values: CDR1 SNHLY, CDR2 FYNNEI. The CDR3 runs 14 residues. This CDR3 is CASSDRAGLDGYTF. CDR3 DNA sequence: TGTGCCAGCAGTGACCGTGCAGGGCTAGATGGCTACACCTTC.

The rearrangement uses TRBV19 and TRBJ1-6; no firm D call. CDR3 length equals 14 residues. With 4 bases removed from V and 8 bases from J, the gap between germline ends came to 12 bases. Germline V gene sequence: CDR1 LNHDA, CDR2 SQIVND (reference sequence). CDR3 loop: CASSKQAEYSPLHF. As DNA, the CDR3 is TGTGCCAGTAGTAAGCAGGCCGAGTATTCACCCCTCCACTTT. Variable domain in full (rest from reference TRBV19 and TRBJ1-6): DGGITQSPKYLFRKEGQNVTLSCEQNLNHDAMYWYRQDPGQGLRLIYYSQIVNDFQKGDIAEGYSVSREKKESFPLTVTSAQKNPTAFYLCASSKQAEYSPLHFGNGTRLTVT.

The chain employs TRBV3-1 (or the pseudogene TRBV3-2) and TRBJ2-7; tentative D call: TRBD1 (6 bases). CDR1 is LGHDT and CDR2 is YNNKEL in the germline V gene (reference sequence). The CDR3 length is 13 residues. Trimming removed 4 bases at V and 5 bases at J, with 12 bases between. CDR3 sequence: CASSLKTGNEQYF. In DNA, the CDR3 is TGTGCCAGCAGCCTAAAAACAGGGAACGAGCAGTACTTC.

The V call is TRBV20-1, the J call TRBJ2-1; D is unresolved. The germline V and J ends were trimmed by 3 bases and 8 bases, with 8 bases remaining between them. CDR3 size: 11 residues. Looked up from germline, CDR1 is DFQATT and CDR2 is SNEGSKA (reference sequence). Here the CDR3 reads CSASRWDEQFF. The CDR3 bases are TGCAGTGCTAGCAGGTGGGATGAGCAGTTCTTC.

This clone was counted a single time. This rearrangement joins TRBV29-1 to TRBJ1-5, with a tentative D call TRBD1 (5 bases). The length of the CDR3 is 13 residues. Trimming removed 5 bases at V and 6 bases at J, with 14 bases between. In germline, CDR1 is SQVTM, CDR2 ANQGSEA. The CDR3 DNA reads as TGCAGCGTTTCCAGGGATTTGGGTCAGCCCCAGCATTTT. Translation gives CSVSRDLGQPQHF. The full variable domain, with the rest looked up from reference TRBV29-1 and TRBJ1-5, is SAVISQKPSRDICQRGTSLTIQCQVDSQVTMMFWYRQQPGQSLTLIATANQGSEATYESGFVIDKFPISRPNLTFSTLTVSNMSPEDSSIYLCSVSRDLGQPQHFGDGTRLSIL.

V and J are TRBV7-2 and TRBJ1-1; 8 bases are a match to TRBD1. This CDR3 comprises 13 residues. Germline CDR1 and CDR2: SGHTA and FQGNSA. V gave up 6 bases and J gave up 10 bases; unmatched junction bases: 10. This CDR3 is CASSRTGTTSAFF. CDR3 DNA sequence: TGTGCCAGCAGTAGGACAGGGACTACGTCAGCTTTCTTT.

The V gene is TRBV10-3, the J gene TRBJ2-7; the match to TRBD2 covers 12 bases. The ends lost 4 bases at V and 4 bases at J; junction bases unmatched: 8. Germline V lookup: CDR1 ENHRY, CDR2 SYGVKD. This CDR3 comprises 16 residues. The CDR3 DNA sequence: TGTGCCATCAGTGGGTCGACTAGCGGGGGTGCTTACGAGCAGTACTTC. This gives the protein CAISGSTSGGAYEQYF.

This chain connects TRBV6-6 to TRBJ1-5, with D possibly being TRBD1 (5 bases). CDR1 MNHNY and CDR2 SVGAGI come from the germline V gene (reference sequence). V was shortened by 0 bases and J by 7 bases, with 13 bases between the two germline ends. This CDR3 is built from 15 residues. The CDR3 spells CASSYSPGEDQPQHF. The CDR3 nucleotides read TGTGCCAGCAGTTACTCGCCGGGGGAGGACCAGCCCCAGCATTTT.

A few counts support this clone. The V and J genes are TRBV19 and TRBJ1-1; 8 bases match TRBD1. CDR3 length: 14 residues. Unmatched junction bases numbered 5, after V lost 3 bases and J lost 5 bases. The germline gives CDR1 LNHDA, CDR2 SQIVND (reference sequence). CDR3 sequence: CASSMTGAETEAFF. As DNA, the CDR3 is TGTGCCAGTAGTATGACAGGGGCCGAAACTGAAGCTTTCTTT.

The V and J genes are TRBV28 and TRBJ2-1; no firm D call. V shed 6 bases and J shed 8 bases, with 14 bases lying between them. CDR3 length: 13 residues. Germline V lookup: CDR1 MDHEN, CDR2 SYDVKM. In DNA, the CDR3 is TGTGCCAGCAGCCAAACCCGCGGAGATGAGCAGTTCTTC. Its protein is CASSQTRGDEQFF. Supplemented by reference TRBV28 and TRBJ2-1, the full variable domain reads DVKVTQSSRYLVKRTGEKVFLECVQDMDHENMFWYRQDPGLGLRLIYFSYDVKMKEKGDIPEGYSVSREKKERFSLILESASTNQTSMYLCASSQTRGDEQFFGPGTRLTVL.

CDR3 DNA sequence: TGCGCCAGCAGCTTCGGGATGGGTAACTATGGCTACACCTTC. It translates to CASSFGMGNYGYTF. This chain joins TRBV5-1 and TRBJ1-2, with unresolved D. Germline V gene sequence: CDR1 SGHRS, CDR2 YFSETQ. The length of the CDR3 is 14 residues. The V end was cut by 2 bases, the J end by 1 base, with 9 bases between.

CDR3 in amino acids: CASSPGTSGGGAQYF. The CDR3 DNA is TGTGCCAGCAGTCCCGGGACTAGCGGGGGAGGTGCGCAGTATTTT. The chain joins TRBV2 to TRBJ2-3; 14 nucleotides line up with TRBD2. The germline gives CDR1 SNHLY, CDR2 FYNNEI. The CDR3 covers 15 residues. V was clipped by 5 bases and J by 10 bases; unmatched bases: 8.

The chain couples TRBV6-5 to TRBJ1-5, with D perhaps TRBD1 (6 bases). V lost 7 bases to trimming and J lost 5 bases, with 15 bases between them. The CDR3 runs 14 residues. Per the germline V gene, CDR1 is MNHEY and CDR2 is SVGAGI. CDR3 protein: CASIVRDTDQPQHF. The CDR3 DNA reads TGTGCCAGCATCGTCCGGGACACTGATCAGCCCCAGCATTTT.

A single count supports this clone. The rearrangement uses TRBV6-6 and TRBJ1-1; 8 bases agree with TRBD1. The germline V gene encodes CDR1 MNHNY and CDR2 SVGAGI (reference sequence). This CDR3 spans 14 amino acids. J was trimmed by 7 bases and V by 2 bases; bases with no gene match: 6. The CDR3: CASSYTDRAIEAFF. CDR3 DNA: TGTGCCAGCAGTTACACGGACAGGGCTATTGAAGCTTTCTTT.

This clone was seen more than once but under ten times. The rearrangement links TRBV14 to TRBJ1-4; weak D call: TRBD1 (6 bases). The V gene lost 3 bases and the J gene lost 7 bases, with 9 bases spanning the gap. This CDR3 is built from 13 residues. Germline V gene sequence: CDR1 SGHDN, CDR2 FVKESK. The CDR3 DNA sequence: TGTGCCAGCAGCCAGGGGGCCAGTGAAAAACTGTTTTTT. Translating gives CASSQGASEKLFF.

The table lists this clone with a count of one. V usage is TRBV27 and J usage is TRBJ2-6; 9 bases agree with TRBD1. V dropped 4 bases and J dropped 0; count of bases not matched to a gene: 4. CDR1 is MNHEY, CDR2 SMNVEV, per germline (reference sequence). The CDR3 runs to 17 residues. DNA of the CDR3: TGTGCCAGCAGTTACAGGGGGCTCACCTCTGGGGCCAACGTCCTGACTTTC. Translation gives CASSYRGLTSGANVLTF.

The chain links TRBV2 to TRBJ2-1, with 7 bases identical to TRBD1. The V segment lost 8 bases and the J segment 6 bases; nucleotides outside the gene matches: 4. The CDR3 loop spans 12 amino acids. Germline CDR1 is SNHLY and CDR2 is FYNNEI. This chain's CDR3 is CASGPGGNEQFF. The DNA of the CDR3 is TGTGCCAGCGGGCCAGGGGGCAATGAGCAGTTCTTC.